The source of this T cell receptor beta chain is a study of blood T cell repertoires in COVID-19 (dated by TCRdb to 2020 to 2021). For the study in its entirety: Collaborator samples came from the United States, Italy and Spain and covered acute and convalescent phases of COVID-19. The sample metadata nearly always contained a de-identified subject ID, COVID-19 status, age in years and sex. The dataset comprised deeply sampled blood TCRbeta repertoires from subjects exposed to, actively infected with, or recovered from COVID-19. Where available, HLA class I and class II types were obtained from metadata supplied by the sample provider rather than from assay-based typing. Samples were obtained from the ongoing ImmuneRACE study (first 160 participants) and from about 1,300 subjects provided by 6 global collaborators. The prospective study material was composed of cDNA or gDNA derived from T cells, B-cell-depleted T cells, or PBMCs. The repertoires were released in a freely available public database meant as a resource for research on the immune response to SARS-CoV-2.

Enrolling through a virtual design, the prospective study's participants ranged in age from roughly 18 to 95 years and lived across roughly 23 United States geographic areas. To assign participants to cohorts, the prospective study relied on clinical history that participants themselves reported in a screening survey and a study questionnaire. Recovered participants in ImmuneRACE Cohort 3 were defined as having two consecutive negative NP/OP PCR tests, clearance from a healthcare professional, or resolution of symptoms. In the prospective study, whole blood, serum and a nasopharyngeal or oropharyngeal swab were collected from each participant by mobile phlebotomists. Additional blood draws and questionnaires over a 2-month period could optionally be provided by prospective study participants. Blood samples from the prospective study were shipped frozen or at room temperature prior to DNA extraction.

Reading from cysteine to phenylalanine, the CDR3 counts 13 amino acids. Only the CDR3 DNA is retained, 39 bases long and in frame from the first base. V sheds 3 bases and J sheds 6 bases, leaving 11 bases between their ends. CDR1 and CDR2 are drawn from the germline V gene (reference sequence): SGHAT, FQDESV. TCRbeta CDR3 regions were amplified from genomic DNA by means of the immunoSEQ Assay, a bias-controlled multiplex PCR. The study's own analysis went as follows. Within the assay, amplification of reference gene primers was used to estimate how many nucleated cells each sample contained. Sequence reads were collapsed and filtered to measure the absolute abundance of every unique TCRbeta CDR3 rearrangement. For each sample, productive Simpson clonality was calculated as the square root of Simpson's diversity index over productive rearrangements. Held by TCRdb, this immuneACCESS table contains in-frame sequences only and omits some clones. Under half of the omission traces to an unresolved V gene where checked; the cause of the rest is unknown. V, J and clone size derive from that table, while D and trimming were established from the DNA sequence. In this sample the table shows fewer than 200,000 clones, around 80% of which occur a single time. The ten most abundant clones make up approximately 12% of the sample.

Paper-wide results and their limitations: How much clinical and demographic metadata was included differed by source and by participant, and the metadata was provided uncurated.

Comment on this clone: It lacks a known antigen. No much larger clone exists at a distance of one base, and base qualities are not known.

The sequence is built from TRBV11-1 and TRBJ1-2; the D gene lacks a confident call. Input material: PBMCs or T cells enriched from blood (not recorded which). This clonotype originated in a middle-aged man who had recovered from COVID-19. This receptor carries the CDR3 CASSFRTGDGYTF. The DNA sequence reads TGTGCCAGCAGCTTCCGAACGGGAGATGGCTACACCTTC.